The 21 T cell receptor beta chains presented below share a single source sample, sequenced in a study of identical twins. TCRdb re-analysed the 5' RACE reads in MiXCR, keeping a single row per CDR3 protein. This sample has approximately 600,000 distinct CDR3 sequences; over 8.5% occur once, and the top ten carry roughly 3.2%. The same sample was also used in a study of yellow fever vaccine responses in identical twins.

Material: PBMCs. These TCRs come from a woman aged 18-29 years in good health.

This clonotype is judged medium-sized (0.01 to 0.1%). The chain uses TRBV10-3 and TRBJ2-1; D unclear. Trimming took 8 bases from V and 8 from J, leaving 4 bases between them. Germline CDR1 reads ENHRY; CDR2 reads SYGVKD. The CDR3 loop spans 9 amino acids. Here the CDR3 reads CAIGDEQFF. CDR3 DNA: TGTGCCATCGGAGATGAGCAGTTCTTC.

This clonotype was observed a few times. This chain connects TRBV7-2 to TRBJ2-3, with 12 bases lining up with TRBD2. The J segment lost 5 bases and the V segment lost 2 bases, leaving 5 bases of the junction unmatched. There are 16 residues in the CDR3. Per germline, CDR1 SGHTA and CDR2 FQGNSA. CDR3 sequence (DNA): TGTGCCAGCAGCTTAATCCCTAGCGGGGGGGGAGATACGCAGTATTTT. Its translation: CASSLIPSGGGDTQYF.

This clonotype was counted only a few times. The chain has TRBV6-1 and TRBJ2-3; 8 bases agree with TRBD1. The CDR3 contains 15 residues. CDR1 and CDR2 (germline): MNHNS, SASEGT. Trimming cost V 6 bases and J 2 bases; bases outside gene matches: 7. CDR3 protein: CASREQGVSTDTQYF. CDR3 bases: TGTGCCAGCAGGGAACAGGGGGTCTCCACAGATACGCAGTATTTT.

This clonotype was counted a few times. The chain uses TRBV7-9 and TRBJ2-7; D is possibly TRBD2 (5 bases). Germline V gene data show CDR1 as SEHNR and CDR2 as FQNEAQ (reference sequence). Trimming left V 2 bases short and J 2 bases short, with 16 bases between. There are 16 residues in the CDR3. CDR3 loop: CASSLTRAGRTYEQYF. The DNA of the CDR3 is TGTGCCAGCAGCTTAACTCGTGCGGGCCGAACCTACGAGCAGTACTTC.

The CDR3 sequence is CASSQERLNTGELFF. The DNA for the CDR3 is TGTGCCAGCAGCCAAGAACGGCTGAACACCGGGGAGCTGTTTTTT. This chain uses TRBV3-1 with TRBJ2-2; D is ambiguous. Germline CDR1 LGHDT, CDR2 YNNKEL (reference sequence). Trimming removed 0 bases from V and 1 base from J, with 6 bases in between. This CDR3 region has 15 residues.

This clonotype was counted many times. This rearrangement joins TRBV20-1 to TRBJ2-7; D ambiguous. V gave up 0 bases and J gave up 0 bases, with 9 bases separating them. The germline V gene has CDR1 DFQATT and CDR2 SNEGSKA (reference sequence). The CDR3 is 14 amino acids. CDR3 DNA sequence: TGCAGTGCTAGAGATCCGTCCGCCTCCTACGAGCAGTACTTC. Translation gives CSARDPSASYEQYF.

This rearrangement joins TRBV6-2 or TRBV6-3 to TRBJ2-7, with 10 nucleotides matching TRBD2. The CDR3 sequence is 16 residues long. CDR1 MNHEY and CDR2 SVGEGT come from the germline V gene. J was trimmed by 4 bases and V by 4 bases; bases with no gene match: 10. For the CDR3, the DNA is TGTGCCAGCAGTTCCACGCTAGCGGGAGTCGAGTACGAGCAGTACTTC. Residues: CASSSTLAGVEYEQYF.

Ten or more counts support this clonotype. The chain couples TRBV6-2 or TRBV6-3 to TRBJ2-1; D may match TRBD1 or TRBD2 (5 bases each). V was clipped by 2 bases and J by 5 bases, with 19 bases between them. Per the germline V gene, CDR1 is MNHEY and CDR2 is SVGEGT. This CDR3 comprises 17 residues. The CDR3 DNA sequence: TGTGCCAGCAGTTACGGGAGCAGGGCATTGGTGAACAATGAGCAGTTCTTC. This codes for CASSYGSRALVNNEQFF.

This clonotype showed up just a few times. The CDR3 DNA reads as TGTGCCAGCAGCCCATCGGGACAAGCCTCTGGGGCCAACGTCCTGACTTTC. Amino acids: CASSPSGQASGANVLTF. The rearrangement joins TRBV7-3 to TRBJ2-6; D may be TRBD1 (6 bases). Trimming stripped 5 bases from V and 0 bases from J, with 14 bases between. The CDR3 covers 17 residues. In germline, CDR1 is SGHTA, CDR2 FQGTGA.

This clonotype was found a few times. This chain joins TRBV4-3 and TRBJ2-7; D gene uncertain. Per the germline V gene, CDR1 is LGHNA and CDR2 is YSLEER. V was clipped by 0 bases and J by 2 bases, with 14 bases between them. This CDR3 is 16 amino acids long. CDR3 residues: CASSQDRASDTYEQYF. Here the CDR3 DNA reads TGCGCCAGCAGCCAAGATCGGGCGAGTGACACCTACGAGCAGTACTTC.

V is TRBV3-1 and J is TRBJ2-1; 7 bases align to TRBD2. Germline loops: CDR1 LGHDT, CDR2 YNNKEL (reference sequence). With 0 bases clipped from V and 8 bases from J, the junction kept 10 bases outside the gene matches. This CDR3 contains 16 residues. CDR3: CASSQETSPRSYEQFF. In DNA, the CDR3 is TGTGCCAGCAGCCAAGAGACTAGCCCGCGGAGCTATGAGCAGTTCTTC.

CDR3 coding DNA: TGTGCCAGCAGTTGGGCGGGAGGGCCGCACAATGAGCAGTTCTTC. It encodes CASSWAGGPHNEQFF. J is TRBJ2-1 and V is TRBV28, with 9 bases that match TRBD2. The V and J ends lost 4 bases and 5 bases, in that order; junction bases with no gene match: 6. The CDR3 runs to 15 residues. Germline CDR1 and CDR2: MDHEN and SYDVKM. Variable domain in full (rest from reference TRBV28 and TRBJ2-1): DVKVTQSSRYLVKRTGEKVFLECVQDMDHENMFWYRQDPGLGLRLIYFSYDVKMKEKGDIPEGYSVSREKKERFSLILESASTNQTSMYLCASSWAGGPHNEQFFGPGTRLTVL.

CDR3 sequence reads: CASSLGQRDTDTQYF. CDR3 DNA sequence: TGTGCCAGCAGCTTGGGACAGAGAGACACAGATACGCAGTATTTT. V gene TRBV12-3 or TRBV12-4 combines with J gene TRBJ2-3; 7 nucleotides match TRBD1. The CDR3 extends over 15 amino acids. V was clipped by 6 bases and J by 2 bases; unmatched bases: 8.

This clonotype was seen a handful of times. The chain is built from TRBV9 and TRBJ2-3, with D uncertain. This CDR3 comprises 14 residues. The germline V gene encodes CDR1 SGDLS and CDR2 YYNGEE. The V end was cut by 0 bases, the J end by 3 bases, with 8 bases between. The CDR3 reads CASSVVWGTDTQYF. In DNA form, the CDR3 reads TGTGCCAGCAGCGTAGTGTGGGGTACAGATACGCAGTATTTT.

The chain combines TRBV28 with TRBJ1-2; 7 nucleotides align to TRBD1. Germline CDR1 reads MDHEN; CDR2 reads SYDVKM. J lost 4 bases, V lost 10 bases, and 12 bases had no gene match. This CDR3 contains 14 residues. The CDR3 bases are TGTGCCACTGCTGCGACAGGGAGGGTCTATGGCTACACCTTC. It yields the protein CATAATGRVYGYTF.

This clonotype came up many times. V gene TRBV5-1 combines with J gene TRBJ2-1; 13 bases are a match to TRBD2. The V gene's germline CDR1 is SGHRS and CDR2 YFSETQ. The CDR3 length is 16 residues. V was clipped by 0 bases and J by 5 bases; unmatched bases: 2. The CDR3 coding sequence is TGCGCCAGCAGCTTGGTACTAGCGGGAGGGGACAATGAGCAGTTCTTC. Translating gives CASSLVLAGGDNEQFF.

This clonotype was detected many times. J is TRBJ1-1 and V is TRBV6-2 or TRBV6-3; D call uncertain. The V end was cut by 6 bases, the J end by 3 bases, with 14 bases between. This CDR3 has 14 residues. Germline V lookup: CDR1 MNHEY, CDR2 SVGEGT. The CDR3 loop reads CASRSDGFDTEAFF. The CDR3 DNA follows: TGTGCCAGCAGGTCGGATGGCTTCGACACTGAAGCTTTCTTT.

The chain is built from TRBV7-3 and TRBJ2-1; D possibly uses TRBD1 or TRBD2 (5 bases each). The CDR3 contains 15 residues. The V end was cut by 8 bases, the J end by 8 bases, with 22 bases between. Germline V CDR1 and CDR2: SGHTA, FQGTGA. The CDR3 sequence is CASSQLVGASHEQFF. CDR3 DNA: TGTGCCAGCTCACAGCTGGTCGGGGCCAGCCATGAGCAGTTCTTC.

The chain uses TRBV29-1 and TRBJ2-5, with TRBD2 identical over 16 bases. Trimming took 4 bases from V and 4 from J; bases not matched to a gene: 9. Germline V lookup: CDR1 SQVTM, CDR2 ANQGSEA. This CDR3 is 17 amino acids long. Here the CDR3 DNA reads TGCAGCGTTGCAAGAACCGGGACTAGCGGGAGGGGAGAGACCCAGTACTTC. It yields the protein CSVARTGTSGRGETQYF. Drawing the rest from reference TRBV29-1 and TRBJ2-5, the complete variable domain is SAVISQKPSRDICQRGTSLTIQCQVDSQVTMMFWYRQQPGQSLTLIATANQGSEATYESGFVIDKFPISRPNLTFSTLTVSNMSPEDSSIYLCSVARTGTSGRGETQYFGPGTRLLVL.

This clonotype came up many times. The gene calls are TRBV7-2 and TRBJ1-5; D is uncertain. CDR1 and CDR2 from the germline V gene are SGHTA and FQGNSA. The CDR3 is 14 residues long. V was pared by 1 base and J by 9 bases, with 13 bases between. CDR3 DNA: TGTGCCAGCAGCTTAGGAGGCGTTGGGTCGCCCCAGCATTTT. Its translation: CASSLGGVGSPQHF.

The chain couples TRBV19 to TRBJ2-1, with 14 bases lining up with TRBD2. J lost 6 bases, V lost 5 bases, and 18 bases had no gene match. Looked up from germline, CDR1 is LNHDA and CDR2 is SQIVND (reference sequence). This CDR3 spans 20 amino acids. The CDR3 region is CASSLAGTSGSVQPLNEQFF. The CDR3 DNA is TGTGCCAGTAGTCTCGCCGGGACTAGCGGGAGCGTTCAACCCCTCAATGAGCAGTTCTTC.